Listed here are 32 T cell receptor beta chains from one sample, sequenced in a study of blood T cell repertoires in COVID-19. Sequencing was performed with immunoSEQ multiplex PCR; in TCRdb, only in-frame clones are kept and a portion is missing. Of more than 300,000 clones listed, more than 70% were seen once; the top ten hold under 2%. Sequences were obtained from peripheral blood. The receptors come from a woman between 45 and 65 years old with acute or convalescent COVID-19.

Details on this clone: The junction differs from germline at one of its ends, possibly a read error. The chain carries TRBV3-1 (or the pseudogene TRBV3-2) and TRBJ1-6; possibly TRBD1 for D (6 bases). The CDR3 length is 13 residues. The germline gives CDR1 LGHDT, CDR2 YNNKEL (reference sequence). CDR3 protein: CASSQDLSGALLF. The CDR3 nucleotides read TGTGCCAGCAGCCAAGATCTGTCAGGGGCCTTGCTCTTT.

This clone was detected a few times. The chain joins TRBV29-1 to TRBJ1-2, with 7 bases fitting TRBD1. The CDR3 totals 18 residues. CDR1 and CDR2 (germline): SQVTM, ANQGSEA. The trim removed 1 base at V and 1 base at J, leaving 15 bases unmatched. CDR3 region: CSVEGNMRAGQLNYGYTF. Written as DNA, the CDR3 is TGCAGCGTTGAAGGAAACATGCGGGCGGGACAGCTTAACTATGGCTACACCTTC.

The V and J genes are TRBV2 and TRBJ2-2; D is perhaps TRBD1 (5 bases). Trimming removed 3 bases at V and 1 base at J, with 9 bases between. The germline V gene encodes CDR1 SNHLY and CDR2 FYNNEI. CDR3 size: 15 residues. The CDR3 is CASSDARENTGELFF. DNA of the CDR3: TGTGCCAGCAGTGACGCCAGGGAGAACACCGGGGAGCTGTTTTTT.

The rearrangement links TRBV5-1 to TRBJ2-1; the D is unclear. The CDR3 has 13 amino acids. Looked up from germline, CDR1 is SGHRS and CDR2 is YFSETQ. V lost 5 bases to trimming and J lost 8 bases, with 14 bases between them. CDR3 nucleotide sequence: TGCGCCAGCAGTACGACTTCGGCGGATGAGCAGTTCTTC. Residues: CASSTTSADEQFF.

This clone was observed a few times. This rearrangement joins TRBV9 to TRBJ2-2; D uncertain. Germline values: CDR1 SGDLS, CDR2 YYNGEE. V was pared by 4 bases and J by 4 bases, with 17 bases between. CDR3 size: 16 residues. The CDR3 DNA reads TGTGCCAGCAGCCCACACTACGGTACAAGCACCGGGGAGCTGTTTTTT. It translates to CASSPHYGTSTGELFF.

In this sample, this clone turned up once. The chain recombines TRBV5-1 with TRBJ1-1; D perhaps matches TRBD1 (6 bases). V lost 1 base, J lost 4 bases, and 8 bases lay in between. CDR3 length equals 13 residues. The V gene's germline CDR1 is SGHRS and CDR2 YFSETQ. The CDR3 here is CASSLTGITEAFF. The CDR3 DNA reads as TGCGCCAGCAGCTTGACAGGGATCACTGAAGCTTTCTTT.

The chain carries TRBV5-1 and TRBJ1-1, with a weak D call TRBD1 (6 bases). V was pared by 0 bases and J by 5 bases, with 11 bases between. Germline CDR1 is SGHRS and CDR2 is YFSETQ. This CDR3 is built from 14 residues. CDR3 DNA sequence: TGCGCCAGCAGCTTGGACGGGGGGCCAACTGAAGCTTTCTTT. Translating gives CASSLDGGPTEAFF.

The chain carries TRBV7-2 and TRBJ2-1, with D maybe TRBD2 (5 bases). The CDR3 runs to 13 residues. In germline, CDR1 is SGHTA, CDR2 FQGNSA. Trimming took off 5 bases at V and 7 bases at J, with 12 bases between the two ends. CDR3 coding DNA: TGTGCCAGCAGCAAAGCCGGGGTGAATGAGCAGTTCTTC. The encoded protein is CASSKAGVNEQFF. The full variable domain, rest sourced from reference TRBV7-2 and TRBJ2-1, is GAGVSQSPSNKVTEKGKDVELRCDPISGHTALYWYRQSLGQGLEFLIYFQGNSAPDKSGLPSDRFSAERTGGSVSTLTIQRTQQEDSAVYLCASSKAGVNEQFFGPGTRLTVL.

This clone has a handful of counts. The rearrangement links TRBV7-2 to TRBJ2-3; D is uncertain. There are 12 residues in the CDR3. CDR1 and CDR2 from the germline V gene are SGHTA and FQGNSA. Deletions cut 2 bases from V and 5 bases from J, with 5 bases between. CDR3 coding DNA: TGTGCCAGCAGCTTACTAGGAGATACGCAGTATTTT. Its protein product is CASSLLGDTQYF.

This chain uses TRBV18 with TRBJ1-4; no reliable D call. The CDR3 has 15 amino acids. The ends were cut back, 3 bases at V and 7 bases at J, with 15 bases in the middle. Germline CDR1 is KGHSH and CDR2 is LQKENI. Here the CDR3 reads CASSPLAGLVEKLFF. Written as DNA, the CDR3 is TGTGCCAGCTCACCTCTAGCAGGTTTAGTTGAAAAACTGTTTTTT. Full variable domain (remainder filled in from reference TRBV18 and TRBJ1-4): NAGVMQNPRHLVRRRGQEARLRCSPMKGHSHVYWYRQLPEEGLKFMVYLQKENIIDESGMPKERFSAEFPKEGPSILRIQQVVRGDSAAYFCASSPLAGLVEKLFFGSGTQLSVL.

Only a few counts were recorded for this clone. The chain carries TRBV2 and TRBJ2-1; a possible D gene is TRBD2 (5 bases). The CDR3 loop spans 14 amino acids. The germline CDR1 and CDR2 sequences are SNHLY and FYNNEI. V was shortened by 2 bases and J by 9 bases, with 14 bases between the two germline ends. CDR3 residues: CASSEIPSLPEQFF. The CDR3 DNA is TGTGCCAGCAGTGAAATCCCTAGCCTCCCTGAGCAGTTCTTC.

The chain is built from TRBV11-1 and TRBJ2-1; TRBD2 matches 9 bases. With V trimmed by 2 bases and J by 3 bases, 2 bases remained unmatched. Germline CDR1 and CDR2: SGHAT and FQDESV (reference sequence). The CDR3 length is 15 residues. For the CDR3, the DNA is TGTGCCAGCAGCTTAATTAGCGGGAGCTACAATGAGCAGTTCTTC. It is translated as CASSLISGSYNEQFF.

V and J are TRBV30 and TRBJ2-2, with D tentatively TRBD1 (5 bases). The germline V gene has CDR1 GTSNPN and CDR2 SVGIG (reference sequence). The CDR3 consists of 14 residues. Trimming pared 4 bases from V and 5 bases from J, leaving 14 bases between. CDR3 sequence reads: CAWKGRVYTGELFF. In DNA, the CDR3 is TGTGCCTGGAAGGGCAGGGTGTATACCGGGGAGCTGTTTTTT.

V gene TRBV7-8 combines with J gene TRBJ2-3; 10 nucleotides align to TRBD2. J was trimmed by 5 bases and V by 3 bases; bases with no gene match: 2. The germline V gene has CDR1 SGHVS and CDR2 FQNEAQ. This CDR3 region has 14 residues. The CDR3 DNA reads as TGTGCCAGCAGCTTCCGACTAGCGGGAGATACGCAGTATTTT. It yields the protein CASSFRLAGDTQYF.

This chain links TRBV23-1 with TRBJ1-6; D is undetermined. Being an ORF, TRBV23-1 has a function that is uncertain. Trimming stripped 4 bases from V and 6 bases from J, with 19 bases between. The CDR3 consists of 17 residues. CDR3: CASSPYMWARGNSPLHF. CDR3 DNA sequence: TGCGCCAGCAGTCCCTATATGTGGGCGCGTGGTAATTCACCCCTCCACTTT.

J is TRBJ2-3 and V is TRBV4-1; possible D gene TRBD2, 5 bases. The germline V gene encodes CDR1 MGHRA and CDR2 YSYEKL. The CDR3 extends over 14 amino acids. With 0 bases removed from V and 3 bases from J, the gap between germline ends came to 7 bases. CDR3 region: CASSQDPGTDTQYF. Written as DNA, the CDR3 is TGCGCCAGCAGCCAAGACCCGGGGACAGATACGCAGTATTTT.

This chain uses TRBV11-2 with TRBJ2-3, with D hard to call. This CDR3 region has 14 residues. V lost 1 base, J lost 2 bases, and 7 bases lay in between. CDR1 and CDR2 from the germline V gene are SGHAT and FQNNGV. The CDR3 sequence: CASSLVAYTDTQYF. In DNA form, the CDR3 reads TGTGCCAGCAGCTTAGTTGCCTACACAGATACGCAGTATTTT.

The V and J genes are TRBV5-1 and TRBJ1-1; D is uncertain. The germline V and J ends were trimmed by 4 bases and 0 bases, with 13 bases remaining between them. The CDR3 spans 15 residues. CDR1 SGHRS and CDR2 YFSETQ come from the germline V gene. CDR3 loop: CASSPDTRMNTEAFF. The CDR3 DNA follows: TGCGCCAGCAGCCCCGATACGAGAATGAACACTGAAGCTTTCTTT.

This chain joins TRBV28 and TRBJ1-6, with D possibly TRBD1 on 5 matching bases. Looked up from germline, CDR1 is MDHEN and CDR2 is SYDVKM. Trimming left V 1 base short and J 6 bases short, with 10 bases between. The CDR3 covers 15 residues. The CDR3 spells CASSLFGTSNSPLHF. The DNA for the CDR3 is TGTGCCAGCAGTTTATTCGGGACTTCTAATTCACCCCTCCACTTT. The whole variable domain, remainder taken from reference TRBV28 and TRBJ1-6, is DVKVTQSSRYLVKRTGEKVFLECVQDMDHENMFWYRQDPGLGLRLIYFSYDVKMKEKGDIPEGYSVSREKKERFSLILESASTNQTSMYLCASSLFGTSNSPLHFGNGTRLTVT.

The chain employs TRBV6-5 and TRBJ1-4; possible D gene TRBD1, 6 bases. Trimming removed 8 bases from V and 6 bases from J, with 19 bases in between. Germline CDR1 and CDR2: MNHEY and SVGAGI. The CDR3 totals 15 residues. CDR3 region: CASHPQGRADEKLFF. Here the CDR3 DNA reads TGTGCCAGCCACCCCCAGGGGAGGGCTGATGAAAAACTGTTTTTT.

V gene TRBV6-5 combines with J gene TRBJ2-5, with 7 nucleotides matching TRBD1. V lost 6 bases and J lost 7; bases outside the gene matches: 8. The germline V gene encodes CDR1 MNHEY and CDR2 SVGAGI. The CDR3 is 13 amino acids. CDR3 sequence (DNA): TGTGCCAGCAGACAGGGGACCGGTTGGACCCAGTACTTC. It is translated as CASRQGTGWTQYF.

The rearrangement joins TRBV10-3 to TRBJ2-2, with D maybe TRBD2 (6 bases). Germline assignment: CDR1 ENHRY and CDR2 SYGVKD. The CDR3 runs 12 residues. Between the trimmed V and J ends, which lost 7 bases and 5 bases, there was a span of 8 bases. CDR3 nucleotide sequence: TGTGCCATCACGCTAGCGACCGGGGAGCTGTTTTTT. Residues: CAITLATGELFF.

V is TRBV9 and J is TRBJ2-7; 10 bases are a match to TRBD2. Germline assignment: CDR1 SGDLS and CDR2 YYNGEE. CDR3 size: 15 residues. Unmatched junction bases numbered 9, after V lost 4 bases and J lost 5 bases. The CDR3 DNA follows: TGTGCCAGCAGCCCCCGGACTAGCGGAGCTAACGAGCAGTACTTC. Protein sequence: CASSPRTSGANEQYF. Using reference TRBV9 and TRBJ2-7 for the parts outside the CDR3, the full variable domain is DSGVTQTPKHLITATGQRVTLRCSPRSGDLSVYWYQQSLDQGLQFLIQYYNGEERAKGNILERFSAQQFPDLHSELNLSSLELGDSALYFCASSPRTSGANEQYFGPGTRLTVT.

V and J are TRBV6-1 and TRBJ2-7; TRBD2 might be the D (5 bases). CDR1 is MNHNS and CDR2 is SASEGT in the germline V gene. There are 13 residues in the CDR3. V dropped 0 bases and J dropped 4 bases, with 7 bases sitting between them. This CDR3 is CASSEARGYEQYF. Here the CDR3 DNA reads TGTGCCAGCAGTGAAGCACGGGGTTACGAGCAGTACTTC.

The chain couples TRBV4-1 to TRBJ2-1; 7 bases fit TRBD2. Germline CDR1 and CDR2: MGHRA and YSYEKL. The length of the CDR3 is 17 residues. After removal of 4 bases from V and 0 bases from J, the junction contained 9 bases not matched to a gene. CDR3 sequence reads: CASSPFSGRSSYNEQFF. CDR3 bases: TGCGCCAGCAGCCCCTTTAGCGGGCGTTCCTCCTACAATGAGCAGTTCTTC.

The chain employs TRBV11-2 and TRBJ2-5, with a weak D call TRBD2 (6 bases). The germline gives CDR1 SGHAT, CDR2 FQNNGV. This CDR3 spans 15 amino acids. The V end was cut by 5 bases, the J end by 2 bases, with 15 bases between. In DNA form, the CDR3 reads TGTGCCAGCAGCCCGGGGGTAGCCATGCAAGAGACCCAGTACTTC. It yields the protein CASSPGVAMQETQYF. The full variable domain, in which reference TRBV11-2 and TRBJ2-5 provide the parts outside the CDR3, is EAGVAQSPRYKIIEKRQSVAFWCNPISGHATLYWYQQILGQGPKLLIQFQNNGVVDDSQLPKDRFSAERLKGVDSTLKIQPAKLEDSAVYLCASSPGVAMQETQYFGPGTRLLVL.

The genes are TRBV14 and TRBJ2-1; a possible D gene is TRBD1 (5 bases). The CDR3 length is 16 residues. V was shortened by 0 bases and J by 7 bases, with 16 bases between the two germline ends. CDR1 is SGHDN and CDR2 is FVKESK in the germline V gene. The CDR3 DNA reads TGTGCCAGCAGCCAAGATCGGTCAGGGTCTGCGAATGAGCAGTTCTTC. As protein: CASSQDRSGSANEQFF.

This chain links TRBV7-2 with TRBJ2-5; TRBD2 matches at 7 bases. This CDR3 has 16 residues. Germline V gene data show CDR1 as SGHTA and CDR2 as FQGNSA. The ends lost 4 bases at V and 5 bases at J; junction bases unmatched: 13. The CDR3 loop is CASSSPSAGVYETQYF. The CDR3 DNA is TGTGCCAGCAGCTCACCTTCGGCGGGAGTATATGAGACCCAGTACTTC.

The chain recombines TRBV5-1 with TRBJ1-2; 7 nucleotides agree with TRBD1. Trimming removed 4 bases from V and 4 bases from J; junction bases left unmatched: 7. CDR3 length equals 14 residues. The V gene's germline CDR1 is SGHRS and CDR2 YFSETQ. CDR3 loop: CASSHGQAIYGYTF. The CDR3, as DNA: TGCGCCAGCAGCCATGGACAGGCGATCTATGGCTACACCTTC.

The V gene is TRBV21-1, the J gene TRBJ1-2. TRBV21-1 is assigned pseudogene status. The CDR3 is 16 residues long. CDR3 bases: TGTGCCAGCAGCAAAGCCCTACGACGGGAGAACTATGGCTACACCTTC. Amino acids: CASSKALRRENYGYTF.

V and J are TRBV28 and TRBJ1-2; 7 positions agree with TRBD1. V trimming: 6 bases; J trimming: 4 bases; junction bases outside the gene matches: 11. CDR3 length: 15 residues. Germline CDR1 and CDR2: MDHEN and SYDVKM. The CDR3 is CASSNPRAGGYGYTF. CDR3 in DNA: TGTGCCAGCAGCAACCCCCGGGCAGGGGGCTATGGCTACACCTTC.

J is TRBJ2-3 and V is TRBV10-3; 8 bases agree with TRBD2. In germline, CDR1 is ENHRY, CDR2 SYGVKD. V was pared by 4 bases and J by 3 bases, with 6 bases of the junction left unmatched. The CDR3 runs to 15 residues. The CDR3 is CAISGPGLGTDTQYF. CDR3 DNA: TGTGCCATCAGTGGTCCGGGACTAGGGACAGATACGCAGTATTTT.